This T cell receptor (beta chain) emerged from a study of T cell responses to AZD1222 COVID-19 vaccine (dated by TCRdb to about 2021). For context, the study as a whole: A total of 230 to 250 trial participants underwent TCR sequencing, of whom 200 to 220 received two doses of AZD1222 and approximately 25 received two doses of the MenACWY control vaccine. Enrollment into the trials was organized by age into subgroups of 18-55, 56-69 and 70-plus years, and those subgroups contained roughly 140, 27 and 60 TCR-sequenced participants, respectively. What the research found in general, with its limitations: Conclusions about previously exposed vaccinees are limited, since just five to seven AZD1222 recipients were seropositive for SARS-CoV-2 at baseline. Spike-specific TCR breadth and depth rose significantly after two AZD1222 doses compared with day 0 and with MenACWY recipients. Nearly half of unique spike-specific TCRs reportedly recognized epitopes outside regions mutated in the B.1.351 and B.1.1.7 variants. Participants were mostly white British, with more females than males. The authors suggested clonal diversity may have been underestimated. The whole spike protein was spanned by vaccine-associated CD4 TCRs, and dominant responses were seen in regions 160-218 and 743-854. Because no day 14 peak-response samples were available, repertoires were characterized only after the peak T cell response. The 56-69-year group was small, and its depth increase did not reach significance, likely because of low power.

This clone was picked up one time. The antigen it recognizes is unknown. Base qualities were left out, and no much larger clone turns up one base away. The sample's time point label is to be understood as: about 28 days (+/-7) after the second vaccine dose. AZD1222 recipients with second doses at about 4 weeks or about 12 weeks were pooled, because spike-specific TCR depth and breadth did not differ between schedules. The vaccinee samples were drawn from two UK trials, COV001 and COV002, one of which was a single-blind randomized controlled phase 2/3 trial testing AZD1222 (ChAdOx1 nCoV-19) in healthy adults. For TCRbeta chain sequencing, PBMC samples were collected from trial participants at day 0 and at day 28 after the second dose. The CDR3 regions of human TCRbeta chains were analyzed by immunosequencing. The study's processing was this. Repertoire TCRs were checked for matches against a reference library of SARS-CoV-2-specific TCRs that had been generated using the MIRA antigen-specificity platform. Breadth meant the fraction of unique TCRs that were SARS-CoV-2-associated, whereas depth meant the fraction of total T cells that were SARS-CoV-2-associated. Using the MIRA data, each spike-specific TCR was assigned both to the spike region to which the TCR was reactive and to a CD4 or CD8 class. Log10-transformed breadth and depth values were compared by one-way ANOVA with Sidak's multiple comparisons tests. In TCRdb, the immuneACCESS table is reduced to in-frame sequences with V and J assigned. These tables do not hold every clone; where another copy was compared, an unresolved V gene accounts for under half, and the others remain unexplained. That table gives V, J and clone size, and the DNA gave D and trimming. This sample comprises fewer than 150,000 clones, under 95% of them detected only once. The top ten clonotypes cover less than 6% of the sample.

The CDR3 contains 14 residues, cysteine and phenylalanine counted. Of the read, only the CDR3 DNA is kept; its 42 bases are in frame from base 1. CDR1 MNHEY and CDR2 SVGAGI were looked up in the germline V gene. Trimming leaves V shorter by 0 bases and J shorter by 4 bases, with the junction holding 1 base beyond the gene matches. This receptor was obtained from an adult who received the AZD1222 COVID-19 vaccine. The sequence links TRBV6-5 to TRBJ2-5, and TRBD2 matches 8 of the central bases. The source material was peripheral blood, sampled 28 days after the second AZD1222 dose. Read as DNA, the sequence is TGTGCCAGCAGTTACTCTGGGACTAGAGAGACCCAGTACTTC. This translates into CASSYSGTRETQYF.